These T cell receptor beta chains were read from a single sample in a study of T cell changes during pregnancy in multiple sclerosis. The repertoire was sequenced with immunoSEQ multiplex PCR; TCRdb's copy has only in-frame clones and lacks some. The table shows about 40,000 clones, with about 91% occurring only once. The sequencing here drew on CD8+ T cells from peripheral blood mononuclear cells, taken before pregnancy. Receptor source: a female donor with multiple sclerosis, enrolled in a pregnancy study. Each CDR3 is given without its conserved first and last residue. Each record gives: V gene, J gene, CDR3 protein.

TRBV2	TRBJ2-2	ASIPAGDNTGELF
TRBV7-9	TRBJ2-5	ASSVIPGQGRETQY
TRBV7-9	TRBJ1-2	ASSLLDRETFYGYT
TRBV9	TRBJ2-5	ASSVLAGDGETQY
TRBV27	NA	ASSFSRSLNPYEQY
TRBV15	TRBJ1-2	ATSRDRGDLEPT
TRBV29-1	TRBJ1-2	SVQTGAGYGYT
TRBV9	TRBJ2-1	ASSAKRENPYNEQF
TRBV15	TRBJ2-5	ATSSRDRGGETQY
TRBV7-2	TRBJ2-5	ASSLGTVDGETQY
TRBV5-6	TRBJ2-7	ASSLEVRGYEQY
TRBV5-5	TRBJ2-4	ASSFRGASENIQY
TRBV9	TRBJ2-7	ASSGSGRAYEQY
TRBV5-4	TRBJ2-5	ASSRPDSLQETQY
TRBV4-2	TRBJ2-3	ASSQDREAPTDTQY
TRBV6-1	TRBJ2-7	ASSDVTGGSIEQY
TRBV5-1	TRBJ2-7	ASSTTGPSYEQY
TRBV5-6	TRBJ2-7	ASSVQGATY
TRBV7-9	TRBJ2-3	ASSLGQGVDTQY
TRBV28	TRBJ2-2	ASSFEGITGELF
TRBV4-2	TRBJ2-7	ASSQDETSGLTYEQY
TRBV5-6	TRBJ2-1	ASSLTSHNEQF
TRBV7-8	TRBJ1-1	ASSLPGGGGWGTEAF
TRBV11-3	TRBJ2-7	ASSLDLGTSNYEQY
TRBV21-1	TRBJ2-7	ASSPGGLAGPCSYEQY
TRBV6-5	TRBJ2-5	ASSYSSGRSGTQY
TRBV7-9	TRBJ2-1	ASSLVLKNEQF
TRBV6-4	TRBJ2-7	ASSDSYTSGSSTSYEQY
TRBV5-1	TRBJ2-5	ASSLAGETQY
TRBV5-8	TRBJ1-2	ASSFFQGTDGYT
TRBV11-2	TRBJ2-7	ASSTLGVWDEQY
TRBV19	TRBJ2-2	ASSPGHPTGELF
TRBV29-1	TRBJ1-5	SVETDPDQPQH
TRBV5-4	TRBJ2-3	ASSLWTGVTDTQY
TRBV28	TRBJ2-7	ASSFRGTYSYEQY
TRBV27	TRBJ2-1	ASSLLGLAGGPGYNEQF
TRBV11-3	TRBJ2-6	ASSYITSRQSRANVLT
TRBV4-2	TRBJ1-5	ASSQALQWSNQPQH
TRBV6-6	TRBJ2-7	ASSTSGQTYEQY
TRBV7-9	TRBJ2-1	ASSFRGRGNEQF
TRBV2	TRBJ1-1	ASRENSEAF
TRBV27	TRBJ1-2	ASSGYGTANYGYT
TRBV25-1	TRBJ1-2	ASSELSREGYGYT
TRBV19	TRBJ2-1	ASSMEVGSYNEQF
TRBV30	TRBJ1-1	AWSVPRGVRTEAF
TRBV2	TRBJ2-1	ASSQDFGQAIDEQF
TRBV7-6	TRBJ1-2	ASSLDATGGFYGYT
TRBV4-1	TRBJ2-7	ASSLGQGASYEQY
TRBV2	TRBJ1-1	ATPEGSHTEAF
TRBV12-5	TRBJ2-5	ASGLGTEETQY